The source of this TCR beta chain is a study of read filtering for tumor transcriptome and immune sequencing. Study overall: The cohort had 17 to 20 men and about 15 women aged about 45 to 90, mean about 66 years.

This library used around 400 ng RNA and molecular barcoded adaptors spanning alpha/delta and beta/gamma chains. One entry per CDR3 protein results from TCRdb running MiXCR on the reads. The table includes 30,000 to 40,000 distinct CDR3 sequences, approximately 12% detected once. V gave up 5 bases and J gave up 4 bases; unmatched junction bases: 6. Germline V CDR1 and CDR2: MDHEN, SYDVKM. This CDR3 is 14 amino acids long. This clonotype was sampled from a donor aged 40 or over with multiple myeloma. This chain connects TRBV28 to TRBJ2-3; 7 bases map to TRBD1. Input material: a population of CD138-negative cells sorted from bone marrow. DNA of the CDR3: TGTGCCAGCAGTGGGACAGTAGGAGCAGATACGCAGTATTTT. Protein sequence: CASSGTVGADTQYF.